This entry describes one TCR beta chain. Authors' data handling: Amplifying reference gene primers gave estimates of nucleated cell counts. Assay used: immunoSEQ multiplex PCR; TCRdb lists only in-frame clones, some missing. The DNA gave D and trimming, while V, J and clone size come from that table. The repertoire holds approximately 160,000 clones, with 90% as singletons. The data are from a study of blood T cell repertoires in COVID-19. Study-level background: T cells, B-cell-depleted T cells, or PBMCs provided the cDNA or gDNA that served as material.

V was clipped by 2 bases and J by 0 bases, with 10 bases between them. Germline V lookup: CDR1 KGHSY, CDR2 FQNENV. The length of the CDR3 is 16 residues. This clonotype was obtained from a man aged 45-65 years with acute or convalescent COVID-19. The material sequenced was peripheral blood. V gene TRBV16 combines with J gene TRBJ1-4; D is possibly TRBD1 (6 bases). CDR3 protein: CASSQTGIATNEKLFF. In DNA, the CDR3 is TGTGCCAGCAGCCAAACAGGGATCGCAACTAATGAAAAACTGTTTTTT.